This passage covers 12 T cell receptor beta chains from one sample sequenced in a study of T-cell reconstitution after alpha-beta-depleted transplantation in children. A TCRbeta library incorporating unique molecular identifiers was prepared. TCRdb re-called the PCR reads through MiXCR, storing one row per CDR3 protein. Here the sample spans around 600,000 distinct CDR3 sequences, 20% to 25% being singletons. The material sequenced was PBMCs, mostly from graft donor cells, taken 360 days after TCRalphabeta/CD19-depleted stem cell transplant. The source of these receptors is a boy less than two years old who had a stem cell transplant for acute myeloid leukemia, so the T cells may come from the graft donor.

This chain links TRBV30 with TRBJ1-1; D is unresolved. Germline values: CDR1 GTSNPN, CDR2 SVGIG (reference sequence). V lost 0 bases, J lost 4 bases, and 12 bases lay in between. The CDR3 spans 14 residues. The CDR3 protein is CAWSVDTWGTEAFF. CDR3 DNA: TGTGCCTGGAGTGTTGACACCTGGGGCACTGAAGCTTTCTTT.

The rearrangement uses TRBV15 and TRBJ2-3; D not certain. Germline CDR1 is LNHNV and CDR2 is YYDKDF (reference sequence). V lost 4 bases to trimming and J lost 3 bases, with 14 bases between them. This CDR3 is 15 amino acids long. For the CDR3, the DNA is TGTGCCACCAGCACCCGGGTCCCGGGTACAGATACGCAGTATTTT. As protein: CATSTRVPGTDTQYF. Variable domain in full (rest from reference TRBV15 and TRBJ2-3): DAMVIQNPRYQVTQFGKPVTLSCSQTLNHNVMYWYQQKSSQAPKLLFHYYDKDFNNEADTPDNFQSRRPNTSFCFLDIRSPGLGDTAMYLCATSTRVPGTDTQYFGPGTRLTVL.

The V call is TRBV20-1, the J call TRBJ2-1; 13 bases align to TRBD2. From germline, CDR1 is DFQATT and CDR2 SNEGSKA (reference sequence). The CDR3 consists of 17 residues. The CDR3 sequence: CCARGLAGLSSYNEQFF. The CDR3 region has the DNA TGCTGCGCTAGGGGACTAGCGGGGCTGAGCTCCTACAATGAGCAGTTCTTC.

This clonotype was observed many times. J is TRBJ2-2 and V is TRBV10-3; 14 nucleotides align to TRBD2. Losses at the gene ends were 10 bases for V and 6 bases for J; bases not matched to a gene: 4. This CDR3 region has 14 residues. CDR1 is ENHRY, CDR2 SYGVKD, per germline. CDR3 protein: CATRGLAGAGELFF. In nucleotides, the CDR3 is TGTGCCACCAGGGGACTAGCGGGAGCCGGGGAGCTGTTTTTT.

The chain carries TRBV7-9 and TRBJ2-1; D is ambiguous. This CDR3 region has 17 residues. Germline values: CDR1 SEHNR, CDR2 FQNEAQ (reference sequence). The V end lost 5 bases, the J end lost 0 bases, and 17 bases lay between the germline ends. The CDR3: CASSPTLALGSYNEQFF. The DNA for the CDR3 is TGTGCCAGCAGCCCAACCTTAGCTTTAGGCTCCTACAATGAGCAGTTCTTC.

The gene calls are TRBV7-2 and TRBJ2-1; 9 positions match TRBD2. The CDR3 spans 17 residues. CDR1 and CDR2 from the germline V gene are SGHTA and FQGNSA. After removal of 1 base from V and 0 bases from J, the junction contained 4 bases not matched to a gene. Here the CDR3 reads CASSLGGRGGSYNEQFF. CDR3 DNA sequence: TGTGCCAGCAGCTTAGGAGGGCGGGGGGGCTCCTACAATGAGCAGTTCTTC.

There are a few counts of this clonotype. V and J are TRBV7-2 and TRBJ1-6; D remains ambiguous. In germline, CDR1 is SGHTA, CDR2 FQGNSA. CDR3 length: 14 residues. The V end lost 4 bases, the J end lost 10 bases, and 14 bases lay between the germline ends. CDR3 DNA sequence: TGTGCCAGCAGCTCCTCGACCGGGAGCTCACCCCTCCACTTT. Translation gives CASSSSTGSSPLHF.

This clonotype was counted at least ten times. The chain joins TRBV7-9 to TRBJ1-4, with 9 bases lining up with TRBD1. The trim removed 6 bases at V and 7 bases at J, leaving 9 bases unmatched. Germline CDR1 is SEHNR and CDR2 is FQNEAQ (reference sequence). The CDR3 loop spans 15 amino acids. In nucleotides, the CDR3 is TGTGCCAGCAGTTACTACGGACAGGGGAGTGAAAAACTGTTTTTT. It encodes CASSYYGQGSEKLFF.

This clonotype was seen more than once but under ten times. The chain joins TRBV12-3 or TRBV12-4 to TRBJ2-7; D perhaps matches TRBD2 (5 bases). The CDR3 is made up of 16 amino acids. V lost 5 bases to trimming and J lost 2 bases, with 19 bases between them. The CDR3 here is CASSPPLSTGTYEQYF. The CDR3 nucleotides are TGTGCCAGCAGTCCCCCCTTAAGTACGGGGACCTACGAGCAGTACTTC.

The chain carries TRBV4-1 and TRBJ2-1; 11 bases are a match to TRBD2. Germline loops: CDR1 MGHRA, CDR2 YSYEKL. The ends lost 2 bases at V and 4 bases at J; junction bases unmatched: 4. This CDR3 spans 16 amino acids. CDR3 residues: CASSQLSGGGYNEQFF. DNA for the CDR3: TGCGCCAGCAGCCAACTTAGCGGGGGGGGTTACAATGAGCAGTTCTTC.

The chain combines TRBV4-3 with TRBJ2-7; D is possibly TRBD1 or TRBD2 (5 bases each). V was clipped by 0 bases and J by 5 bases, with 14 bases between them. The germline V gene encodes CDR1 LGHNA and CDR2 YSLEER. The CDR3 totals 15 residues. The CDR3 DNA follows: TGCGCCAGCAGCCAAGATTGGAGAGGGGTCGACGAGCAGTACTTC. Its protein product is CASSQDWRGVDEQYF.

This chain uses TRBV6-2 or TRBV6-3 with TRBJ2-7; a weak D match, TRBD2 (5 bases). CDR3 length equals 13 residues. The germline CDR1 and CDR2 sequences are MNHEY and SVGEGT. V shed 2 bases and J shed 2 bases, with 7 bases lying between them. The CDR3 DNA is TGTGCCAGCAGTTACCCCGGGGCCTACGAGCAGTACTTC. Its protein product is CASSYPGAYEQYF.